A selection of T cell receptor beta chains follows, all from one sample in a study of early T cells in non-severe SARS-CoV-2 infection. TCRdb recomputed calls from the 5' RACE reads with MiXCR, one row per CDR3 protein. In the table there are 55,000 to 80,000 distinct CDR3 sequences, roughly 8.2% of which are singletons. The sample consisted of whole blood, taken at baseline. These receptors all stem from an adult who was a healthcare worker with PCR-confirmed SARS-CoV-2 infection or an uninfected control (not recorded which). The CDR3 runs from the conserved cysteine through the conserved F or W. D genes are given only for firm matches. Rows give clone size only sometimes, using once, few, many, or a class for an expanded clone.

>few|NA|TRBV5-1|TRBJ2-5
TGCGCCAGCAGCTTGGCGGGGCCAGAGACCCAGTACTTC
CASSLAGPETQYF
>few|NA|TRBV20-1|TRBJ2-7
TGCAGTGCCGGACGGGAGCAGTACTTC
CSAGREQYF
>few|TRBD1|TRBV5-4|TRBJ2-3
TGTGCCAGCAGCCCCGGGACAGGGGGCGAGTATTTT
CASSPGTGGEYF
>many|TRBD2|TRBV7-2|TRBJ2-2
TGTGCCAGCAGCGGACTAGCGGGAATCTACACCGGGGAGCTGTTTTTT
CASSGLAGIYTGELFF
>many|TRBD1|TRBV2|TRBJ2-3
TGTGCCAGCAGTGCGGCGACAGGGGGCACAGATACGCAGTATTTT
CASSAATGGTDTQYF
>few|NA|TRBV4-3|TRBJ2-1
TGCGCCAGCAGCCAAGCGGGCGAAAATGAGCAGTTCTTC
CASSQAGENEQFF
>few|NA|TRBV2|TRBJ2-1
TGTGCCAGCAGTGAACAAGAAGTGGGTCTTGATGAGCAGTTCTTC
CASSEQEVGLDEQFF
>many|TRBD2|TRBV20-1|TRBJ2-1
TGCAGCGCTAGCGGGAACACCTACAATGAGCAGTTCTTC
CSASGNTYNEQFF
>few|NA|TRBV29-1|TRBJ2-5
TGCAGCGTTGAGCCCAGGGCGCGGGAGACCCAGTACTTC
CSVEPRARETQYF
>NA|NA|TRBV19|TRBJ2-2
TGTGCCAGTAGTATTAGAGGAGCAGGGAACACCGGGGAGCTGTTTTTT
CASSIRGAGNTGELFF
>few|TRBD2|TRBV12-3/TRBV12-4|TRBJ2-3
TGTGCCAGCAGTCCCCCCGGGTGGATCGGGAGGGTGATTGATACGCAGTATTTT
CASSPPGWIGRVIDTQYF
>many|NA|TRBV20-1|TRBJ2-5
TGCAGTGCCCGGAAAGGTCAAGAGACCCAGTACTTC
CSARKGQETQYF
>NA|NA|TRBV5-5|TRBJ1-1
TGTGCCAGCAGCTCCCTAGGAGTATCCACTGAAGCTTTCTTT
CASSSLGVSTEAFF
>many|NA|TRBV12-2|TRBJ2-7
TGTGCAAAATATCGAGGACGGCGGGCCTACGAGCAGTACTTC
CAKYRGRRAYEQYF
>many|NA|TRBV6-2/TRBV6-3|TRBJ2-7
TGTGCCAGCAGTTTTGGGCACGAGCAGTACTTC
CASSFGHEQYF
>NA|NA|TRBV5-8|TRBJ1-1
TGTGCCAGCAGCCGCGGGGGGACCTTGAACACTGAAGCTTTCTTT
CASSRGGTLNTEAFF
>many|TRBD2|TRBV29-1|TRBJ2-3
TGCAGCGTTGGTACTAGCGCACAAGATACGCAGTATTTT
CSVGTSAQDTQYF
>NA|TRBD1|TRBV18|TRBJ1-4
TGTGCCAGCTCACTGACAGGGGGAGACGAAAAACTGTTTTTT
CASSLTGGDEKLFF
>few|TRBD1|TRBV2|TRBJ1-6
TGTGCCAGCCGTTCCGTCACAGGGGGCGTCTCACCCCTCCACTTT
CASRSVTGGVSPLHF
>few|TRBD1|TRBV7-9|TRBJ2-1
TGTGCCAGCAGCTTGATTATAATCCGGGACAGGGAGAGCGAGCAGTTCTTC
CASSLIIIRDRESEQFF